This TCR beta chain was obtained from a study of CD8 T cells in Susac syndrome (dated by TCRdb to about 2019). General notes on the study: Whether CD8+ T cell activation and differentiation in Susac syndrome was antigen driven was tested using repertoire sequencing. Clonality of the CD8+ T cell repertoire was compared between more than 9 healthy donors, about 14 Susac syndrome patients and 15 or so multiple sclerosis patients. Summary of the overall study and its limitations: The study acknowledged that relatively few individuals were included in the TCR sequencing and HLA analysis.

This clonotype was recorded once. The antigen this receptor binds is unknown. No base qualities exist here, and no much larger clone lies one base off it. A single read is weak support. High-throughput TCR beta sequencing profiled peripheral blood CD8+ and CD4+ T cells from healthy donors, Susac syndrome patients and multiple sclerosis patients. Multiple sclerosis controls were treatment-naive patients with stable or active relapsing-remitting disease fulfilling revised McDonald criteria. CD8+ TEMRA cells were enriched by FACS, while bulk CD8+ and CD4+ T cells were purified by magnetic negative isolation. Blood was collected in EDTA tubes and processed within 24 hours, with PBMCs isolated through density gradient centrifugation. PBMCs intended for TCR sequencing were frozen in liquid nitrogen and were later thawed in a 37 degrees C water bath. Purity of sorted or isolated CD4+, CD8+ and CD8+ TEMRA cells was at least 90%.

Counted from cysteine to phenylalanine, this CDR3 has 14 amino acids. Only the CDR3 portion is preserved as DNA: 42 bases, with reading frame beginning at the first base. The junction shows trimming of 3 bases on V and 7 bases on J, plus 15 bases between the germline ends. RNA was extracted using the RNeasy kit, and about 0.5 to 1 ug of the RNA was reverse transcribed with random hexamers. TCR beta CDR3 regions were amplified with the immunoSEQ multiplex PCR assay covering 54 Vbeta and 13 Jbeta segments. PCR amplification bias was corrected by using a synthetic template baseline for primer optimization and computational correction. As for the original processing: Only productive sequences were kept, with reads annotated to V, D and J genes according to IMGT and analyzed in immunoSEQ Analyzer. Clonality was calculated as one minus the Shannon entropy normalized by log2 of the number of productive unique sequences. For each patient and control, public and private clones were evaluated among the 100 most prevalent clones. Clones were defined as Susac-specific when absent from the healthy and MS cohorts, from about a thousand published viral clones and from other ImmuneACCESS disease sequences. TCRdb reworked the public reads: Q25 trimming with fastp, MiXCR clone assembly, productive beta chains retained. Rows are combined by CDR3 protein, so each entry shows the most common genes and DNA. These V and J calls derive from TCRdb rather than the authors' analysis. In this sample the table shows over 350,000 distinct CDR3 sequences, 85% to 90% of which occur a single time. Approximately 0.11% of the sample rests with the top ten.

This receptor was taken from a human donor with multiple sclerosis. The chain employs TRBV12-3 or TRBV12-4 and TRBJ1-1, and possibly TRBD1, on 6 matching bases. Sequenced input: CD8+ T cells from PBMCs. Here is the DNA: TGTGCCAGCAGTTTTGAGCCGGGGGCCAGTGAAGCTTTCTTT. This sequence encodes CASSFEPGASEAFF.